Listed below are T cell receptor beta chains from one sample, sequenced in a study of cytomegalovirus exposure and HLA in healthy donors. Clones were read by immunoSEQ multiplex PCR, and TCRdb kept only the in-frame ones, dropping some. The table has over 150,000 clones, 77% seen once. The source material was PBMCs. The receptors derive from a woman in her 30s in good health and CMV-seropositive. The CDR3 runs from the conserved cysteine through the conserved F or W. The order of the fields is V gene, clone size, D gene, J gene, CDR3 length, CDR3 protein, CDR3 DNA. The D gene is left open where the match is weak. Expanded clones are given a class, and other clones once, few, many or no size at all.

TRBV7-9	-	-	TRBJ2-2	14	CASSFGQSTGELFF	TGTGCCAGCAGCTTTGGACAGAGCACCGGGGAGCTGTTTTTT
TRBV19	-	-	TRBJ1-5	16	CASISGAVGPNQPQHF	TGTGCCAGTATCTCAGGGGCAGTGGGTCCCAATCAGCCCCAGCATTTT
TRBV28	-	TRBD2	TRBJ2-1	16	CASSLPQGTSLNEQFF	TGTGCCAGCAGTTTACCCCAAGGGACTAGCCTCAATGAGCAGTTCTTC
TRBV5-6	-	TRBD1	TRBJ2-1	15	CASSLWDRGHNEQFF	TGTGCCAGCAGTTTATGGGACAGGGGACACAATGAGCAGTTCTTC
TRBV29-1	few	-	TRBJ1-4	14	CSVAGAPSGEKLFF	TGCAGCGTCGCGGGAGCCCCAAGTGGTGAAAAACTGTTTTTT
TRBV30	-	-	TRBJ1-1	13	CAWGGLTNTEAFF	TGTGCCTGGGGAGGACTTACGAACACTGAAGCTTTCTTT
TRBV28	-	-	TRBJ2-1	14	CASSLLEAYNEQFF	TGTGCCAGCAGTTTACTAGAGGCCTACAATGAGCAGTTCTTC
TRBV27	-	TRBD1	TRBJ2-7	14	CASSSGTGGLEQYF	TGTGCCAGCAGTTCCGGGACAGGGGGTTTGGAGCAGTACTTC
TRBV28	-	TRBD1	TRBJ2-7	19	CASSLSLSLDRASSYEQYF	TGTGCCAGCAGTTTATCGCTTTCCCTGGACAGGGCGAGCTCCTACGAGCAGTACTTC
TRBV2	-	TRBD2	TRBJ2-1	16	CASSVISGRYYNEQFF	TGTGCCAGCAGTGTAATTAGCGGGAGGTACTACAATGAGCAGTTCTTC
TRBV2	-	TRBD2	TRBJ2-5	17	CASSEATAGGFQETQYF	TGTGCCAGCAGTGAAGCTACCGCGGGAGGATTCCAAGAGACCCAGTACTTC
TRBV12-5	-	-	TRBJ1-1	13	CASGPRMDTEAFF	TGTGCTAGTGGTCCGAGGATGGACACTGAAGCTTTCTTT
TRBV11-3	-	TRBD1	TRBJ2-3	15	CASVPRDSGTDTQYF	TGTGCCAGCGTCCCGAGGGACAGCGGCACAGATACGCAGTATTTT
TRBV7-6	-	-	TRBJ2-5	14	CASSLLTGQETQYF	TGTGCCAGCAGCTTATTAACAGGGCAAGAGACCCAGTACTTC
TRBV7-3	-	TRBD1	TRBJ2-2	15	CASSLGTGNTGELFF	TGTGCCAGCAGCTTAGGGACAGGGAACACCGGGGAGCTGTTTTTT
TRBV11-1	-	TRBD2	TRBJ2-7	15	CASSSAGGDSYEQYF	TGTGCCAGCAGCTCCGCGGGGGGGGACTCCTACGAGCAGTACTTC
TRBV29-1	-	-	TRBJ2-6	15	CSVAGTQSGANVLTF	TGCAGCGTTGCCGGGACACAATCTGGGGCCAACGTCCTGACTTTC
TRBV4-1	few	TRBD2	TRBJ2-7	16	CASSQGFGGVAHEQYF	TGCGCCAGCAGCCAAGGCTTCGGGGGGGTAGCCCACGAGCAGTACTTC
TRBV28	-	-	TRBJ2-7	14	CASSLTGVRHEQYF	TGTGCCAGCAGTTTAACGGGGGTAAGGCACGAGCAGTACTTC
TRBV19	-	TRBD1	TRBJ2-4	14	CATDRGDVSNIQYF	TGTGCCACGGACAGGGGGGATGTATCAAACATTCAGTACTTC
TRBV28	-	TRBD2	TRBJ2-1	15	CASSLGGRGGNEQFF	TGTGCCAGCAGTTTGGGCGGGAGAGGAGGCAATGAGCAGTTCTTC
TRBV9	many	TRBD1	TRBJ1-1	11	CASSTGAEAFF	TGTGCCAGCAGCACAGGGGCTGAAGCTTTCTTT
TRBV7-9	-	-	TRBJ1-2	14	CASSLVGGIYGYTF	TGTGCCAGCAGCTTAGTAGGGGGAATCTATGGCTACACCTTC
TRBV7-9	-	TRBD2	TRBJ2-7	18	CASSLTGLAGATTYEQYF	TGTGCCAGCAGCTTAACCGGACTAGCGGGAGCGACGACTTACGAGCAGTACTTC
TRBV7-8	once	-	TRBJ1-2	13	CASSLGGNYGYTF	TGTGCCAGCAGCTTGGGGGGGAACTATGGCTACACCTTC
TRBV7-8	-	TRBD2	TRBJ2-7	15	CASSPGLAGHHEQYF	TGTGCCAGCAGCCCAGGACTAGCGGGACATCACGAGCAGTACTTC
TRBV10-3	-	-	TRBJ2-3	16	CAISISGVESTDTQYF	TGTGCCATCAGCATCAGCGGAGTCGAGAGCACAGATACGCAGTATTTT
TRBV7-8	-	-	TRBJ1-5	18	CASSLAPRDSHGNQPQHF	TGTGCCAGCAGCCTAGCCCCCCGAGACAGCCACGGCAATCAGCCCCAGCATTTT
TRBV5-1	-	TRBD2	TRBJ2-3	15	CASSLAGGPPDTQYF	TGCGCCAGCAGCTTGGCGGGAGGGCCCCCAGATACGCAGTATTTT
TRBV30	few	-	TRBJ2-1	11	CAWSARLEQFF	TGTGCCTGGAGTGCGAGACTGGAGCAGTTCTTC
TRBV6-4	-	TRBD1	TRBJ1-2	14	CASSDLGQGHGYTF	TGTGCCAGCAGTGACTTAGGACAGGGCCATGGCTACACCTTC
TRBV15	-	TRBD2	TRBJ2-1	18	CATSRDPLAGVSYNEQFF	TGTGCCACCAGCAGAGATCCTCTAGCGGGAGTCTCCTACAATGAGCAGTTCTTC
TRBV6-1	-	-	TRBJ2-5	13	CASSEQGVETQYF	TGTGCCAGCAGTGAACAAGGAGTAGAGACCCAGTACTTC
TRBV4-1	few	TRBD2	TRBJ2-7	18	CASRQGDISAGGLYEQYF	TGCGCCAGCAGACAAGGCGACATTTCGGCGGGAGGGCTCTACGAGCAGTACTTC
TRBV10-2	-	-	TRBJ2-7	16	CASSDPGRGSSYEQYF	TGCGCCAGCAGTGACCCCGGACGGGGGAGCTCCTACGAGCAGTACTTC
TRBV5-5	-	-	TRBJ2-1	14	CASSLVSGDREQFF	TGTGCCAGCAGCTTGGTATCGGGAGATAGAGAGCAGTTCTTC
TRBV4-1	-	-	TRBJ1-2	15	CASSQTGLGLYGYTF	TGCGCCAGTAGCCAAACAGGGCTGGGCCTCTATGGCTACACCTTC
TRBV19	-	TRBD1	TRBJ1-4	16	CASSILPTGGFEKLFF	TGTGCCAGTAGTATCCTACCGACAGGGGGCTTTGAAAAACTGTTTTTT
TRBV14	-	TRBD1	TRBJ2-2	22	CASSEGSPAAKTGTGQAGELFF	TGTGCCAGCAGCGAAGGGTCCCCCGCGGCCAAGACCGGGACAGGGCAAGCCGGGGAGCTGTTTTTT
TRBV28	-	TRBD2	TRBJ2-5	14	CASSSPPGGETQYF	TGTGCCAGCAGTTCCCCACCGGGGGGAGAGACCCAGTACTTC
TRBV19	-	TRBD1	TRBJ1-2	15	CASSPQMTGIYGYTF	TGTGCCAGTAGTCCCCAAATGACAGGGATCTATGGCTACACCTTC
TRBV7-8	few	-	TRBJ1-5	15	CASSSVAYSNQPQHF	TGTGCCAGCAGCTCGGTAGCCTATAGCAATCAGCCCCAGCATTTT
TRBV2	-	-	TRBJ1-2	11	CASSGPAGWIF	TGTGCCAGCAGCGGCCCGGCAGGGTGGATCTTC
TRBV18	-	-	TRBJ1-1	14	CASSPLTGVTEAFF	TGTGCCAGCTCACCACTGACAGGCGTCACTGAAGCTTTCTTT
TRBV28	-	TRBD2	TRBJ2-1	18	CASSLWGSGRRIYNEQFF	TGTGCCAGCAGTTTATGGGGTAGCGGGAGACGAATCTACAATGAGCAGTTCTTC
TRBV19	-	-	TRBJ1-4	11	CASSQSVRLFF	TGTGCCAGTAGCCAGTCCGTCCGTCTGTTTTTT
TRBV5-5	-	-	TRBJ1-5	15	CASSLFGGVVQPQHF	TGTGCCAGCAGCTTGTTTGGGGGGGTGGTTCAGCCCCAGCATTTT
TRBV7-8	-	-	TRBJ2-7	15	CASSFRQVTSYEQYF	TGTGCCAGCAGCTTTAGACAGGTCACCTCCTACGAGCAGTACTTC
TRBV7-8	-	TRBD1	TRBJ1-1	16	CASSLGAQGGFTEAFF	TGTGCCAGCAGCTTAGGGGCCCAGGGGGGATTCACTGAAGCTTTCTTT
TRBV29-1	-	TRBD1	TRBJ1-4	12	CSAGQGAEKLFF	TGCAGCGCGGGACAGGGGGCCGAAAAACTGTTTTTT
TRBV28	-	TRBD1	TRBJ2-1	14	CASRTGVEGNEQFF	TGTGCCAGCAGAACAGGGGTTGAAGGGAATGAGCAGTTCTTC
TRBV29-1	-	TRBD1	TRBJ1-1	14	CSGWVGGAGTEAFF	TGCAGCGGGTGGGTAGGGGGCGCGGGCACTGAAGCTTTCTTT
TRBV11-3	once	-	TRBJ2-1	16	CASSLTMAGDRNEQFF	TGTGCCAGCAGCTTAACAATGGCGGGGGACAGGAATGAGCAGTTCTTC
TRBV6-6	-	TRBD1	TRBJ1-1	14	CASSQTGGNTEAFF	TGTGCCAGCAGCCAGACAGGGGGGAACACTGAAGCTTTCTTT
TRBV19	-	TRBD2	TRBJ2-1	14	CASSSLAGGGEQFF	TGTGCCAGTAGTTCTCTAGCGGGAGGCGGAGAGCAGTTCTTC
TRBV5-4	-	-	TRBJ1-1	13	CASSFSQNTEAFF	TGTGCCAGCAGCTTTTCACAGAACACTGAAGCTTTCTTT
TRBV4-3	few	TRBD2	TRBJ2-7	15	CASSQILAGFYEQYF	TGCGCCAGCAGCCAAATACTAGCGGGTTTTTACGAGCAGTACTTC